These 31 T cell receptor beta chains originate from one sample sequenced in a study of blood T cell repertoires in COVID-19. The data were produced by immunoSEQ multiplex PCR, yet TCRdb's version contains in-frame clones alone and is incomplete. The profile shows about 160,000 clones, roughly 90% of them singletons. Sequencing input: PBMCs or T cells enriched from blood (not recorded which). The receptors derive from a woman between 50 and 59 years old who had recovered from COVID-19.

V and J are TRBV7-9 and TRBJ1-2; D not resolved. The V gene's germline CDR1 is SEHNR and CDR2 FQNEAQ (reference sequence). The CDR3 is 18 amino acids. V gave up 5 bases and J gave up 1 base, with 23 bases separating them. The DNA for the CDR3 is TGTGCCAGCAGCCCTCACGTGCGGCCCCATCCTATTAACTATGGCTACACCTTC. Translated, it gives CASSPHVRPHPINYGYTF.

This chain links TRBV27 with TRBJ2-2; 7 bases align to TRBD2. V was clipped by 7 bases and J by 7 bases; unmatched bases: 6. The CDR3 is made up of 13 amino acids. The V gene's germline CDR1 is MNHEY and CDR2 SMNVEV (reference sequence). CDR3 protein: CASTAGVHGELFF. The CDR3 coding sequence is TGTGCCAGCACCGCGGGAGTACACGGGGAGCTGTTTTTT.

This clone has just a few counts. The J gene is TRBJ2-3, the V gene TRBV11-3; 8 bases align to TRBD2. The V gene's germline CDR1 is SGHNT and CDR2 YENEEA. V gave up 5 bases and J gave up 5 bases; unmatched junction bases: 6. The CDR3 is 14 amino acids. CDR3 nucleotide sequence: TGTGCCAGCAGCCTTGGACTAGCAATAGATACGCAGTATTTT. Encoded protein: CASSLGLAIDTQYF.

J is TRBJ2-1 and V is TRBV7-8, with TRBD1 matching 11 bases. V lost 6 bases, J lost 8 bases, and 6 bases stayed unmatched. The CDR3 has 14 residues. CDR1 SGHVS and CDR2 FQNEAQ come from the germline V gene. DNA for the CDR3: TGTGCCAGCAGGGGACAGGGGGTCCCCTATGAGCAGTTCTTC. Translating gives CASRGQGVPYEQFF. The full variable domain, completed using reference TRBV7-8 and TRBJ2-1, is GAGVSQSPRYKVAKRGQDVALRCDPISGHVSLFWYQQALGQGPEFLTYFQNEAQLDKSGLPSDRFFAERPEGSVSTLKIQRTQQEDSAVYLCASRGQGVPYEQFFGPGTRLTVL.

J is TRBJ2-7 and V is TRBV7-6; TRBD1 aligns across 7 bases. Germline trimming cut 5 bases from V and 1 base from J; bases unmatched to any gene: 8. The CDR3 has 15 amino acids. The germline gives CDR1 SGHVS, CDR2 FNYEAQ. CDR3 amino acids: CASSLQTGISYEQYF. In DNA, the CDR3 is TGTGCCAGCAGCCTGCAGACAGGGATATCCTACGAGCAGTACTTC.

J is TRBJ2-7 and V is TRBV30; TRBD1 aligns across 7 bases. The CDR3 has 13 amino acids. The germline V gene encodes CDR1 GTSNPN and CDR2 SVGIG (reference sequence). Trimming removed 4 bases from V and 4 bases from J; junction bases left unmatched: 7. CDR3 sequence reads: CAWTTGTDYEQYF. In DNA form, the CDR3 reads TGTGCCTGGACGACCGGGACAGATTACGAGCAGTACTTC.

The chain uses TRBV28 and TRBJ2-2, with 8 nucleotides matching TRBD1. Losses at the gene ends were 3 bases for V and 5 bases for J; bases not matched to a gene: 5. The CDR3 totals 15 residues. The germline CDR1 and CDR2 sequences are MDHEN and SYDVKM. CDR3 DNA: TGTGCCAGCAGTTTGATCAGGGGGCTGACCGGGGAGCTGTTTTTT. Its translation is CASSLIRGLTGELFF. The variable domain in full, completed from reference TRBV28 and TRBJ2-2, reads DVKVTQSSRYLVKRTGEKVFLECVQDMDHENMFWYRQDPGLGLRLIYFSYDVKMKEKGDIPEGYSVSREKKERFSLILESASTNQTSMYLCASSLIRGLTGELFFGEGSRLTVL.

V usage is TRBV5-4 and J usage is TRBJ2-1, with a possible D match to TRBD2 (5 bases). The germline V gene encodes CDR1 SGHNT and CDR2 YYREEE (reference sequence). Trimming shortened V by 0 bases and J by 5 bases, and 9 bases separated the two germline ends. CDR3 size: 14 residues. CDR3 nucleotide sequence: TGTGCCAGCAGCTTGGCCTCGAGGGACAATGAGCAGTTCTTC. Translated: CASSLASRDNEQFF.

The CDR3 coding sequence is TGTGCCTGGAGTACTTGGGACAGGGGGCGGGGAGAGACCCAGTACTTC. Translating gives CAWSTWDRGRGETQYF. The chain uses TRBV30 and TRBJ2-5; TRBD1 matches 12 bases. CDR3 length: 16 amino acids. Trimming at V came to 2 bases and at J to 4 bases, leaving 8 bases not matched to a gene. CDR1 and CDR2 from the germline V gene are GTSNPN and SVGIG (reference sequence). The variable domain in full, completed from reference TRBV30 and TRBJ2-5, reads SQTIHQWPATLVQPVGSPLSLECTVEGTSNPNLYWYRQAAGRGLQLLFYSVGIGQISSEVPQNLSASRPQDRQFILSSKKLLLSDSGFYLCAWSTWDRGRGETQYFGPGTRLLVL.

This chain joins TRBV24-1 and TRBJ2-5, with TRBD1 identical over 11 bases. CDR1 is KGHDR, CDR2 SFDVKD, per germline. CDR3 length: 15 amino acids. V shed 1 base, J shed 7 bases, and the junction held 4 bases outside the gene matches. The CDR3 reads CATSDFRTGGRTQYF. The CDR3 DNA reads TGTGCCACCAGTGATTTTCGGACAGGGGGCCGGACCCAGTACTTC.

This clone has more than one count but fewer than ten. This rearrangement joins TRBV27 to TRBJ1-2; 7 bases map to TRBD1. Germline V gives CDR1 MNHEY, CDR2 SMNVEV (reference sequence). J lost 8 bases, V lost 5 bases, and 5 bases had no gene match. CDR3 length equals 12 residues. The CDR3 protein is CASSTRDSGYTF. The DNA for the CDR3 is TGTGCCAGCAGTACCCGGGACAGCGGCTACACCTTC.

J is TRBJ2-7 and V is TRBV6-1; D gene ambiguous. This CDR3 comprises 12 residues. The germline V gene has CDR1 MNHNS and CDR2 SASEGT. Trimming cost V 2 bases and J 3 bases, with 5 bases left between them. Written as DNA, the CDR3 is TGTGCCAGCAGTGAACAGATCTACGAGCAGTACTTC. Protein sequence: CASSEQIYEQYF.

V and J are TRBV30 and TRBJ1-5, with 7 bases matching TRBD1. The CDR3 loop spans 16 amino acids. The trim removed 2 bases at V and 0 bases at J, leaving 7 bases unmatched. Germline V gives CDR1 GTSNPN, CDR2 SVGIG (reference sequence). The CDR3 coding sequence is TGTGCCTGGAGTAGCCCGGGACAGATTAGCAATCAGCCCCAGCATTTT. This translates into CAWSSPGQISNQPQHF. The variable domain in full, with the rest retrieved from reference TRBV30 and TRBJ1-5, is SQTIHQWPATLVQPVGSPLSLECTVEGTSNPNLYWYRQAAGRGLQLLFYSVGIGQISSEVPQNLSASRPQDRQFILSSKKLLLSDSGFYLCAWSSPGQISNQPQHFGDGTRLSIL.

This clone was detected only once. V usage is TRBV3-1 (or the pseudogene TRBV3-2) and J usage is TRBJ1-5; 8 bases line up with TRBD1. The germline V gene encodes CDR1 LGHDT and CDR2 YNNKEL (reference sequence). J lost 2 bases, V lost 4 bases, and 7 bases had no gene match. The CDR3 is made up of 16 amino acids. CDR3 sequence reads: CASSPSGQGGNQPQHF. CDR3 sequence (DNA): TGTGCCAGCAGCCCTTCCGGACAGGGCGGCAATCAGCCCCAGCATTTT.

This clone was detected once. The chain is built from TRBV24-1 and TRBJ2-1; 8 bases align to TRBD2. Germline CDR1 KGHDR, CDR2 SFDVKD. CDR3 length equals 14 residues. After removal of 4 bases from V and 7 bases from J, the junction contained 5 bases not matched to a gene. CDR3 coding DNA: TGTGCCACCAGTGACGTAGCGGGAATAAATGAGCAGTTCTTC. It codes for CATSDVAGINEQFF.

V usage is TRBV27 and J usage is TRBJ1-1, with TRBD1 identical over 7 bases. The CDR3 is 12 amino acids. J was trimmed by 3 bases and V by 6 bases; bases with no gene match: 1. Germline loops: CDR1 MNHEY, CDR2 SMNVEV (reference sequence). The CDR3 DNA reads as TGTGCCAGCAGGGGGACAGACACTGAAGCTTTCTTT. This gives the protein CASRGTDTEAFF.

This sequence joins TRBV19 and TRBJ1-2; possible D gene TRBD1, 5 bases. V gave up 5 bases and J gave up 6 bases, with 10 bases separating them. The CDR3 runs 12 residues. Germline loops: CDR1 LNHDA, CDR2 SQIVND (reference sequence). In DNA form, the CDR3 reads TGTGCCAGTAGTGTAGGGGCCCATGGCTACACCTTC. Translated, it gives CASSVGAHGYTF.

The rearrangement joins TRBV27 to TRBJ2-1; 8 nucleotides line up with TRBD2. J lost 4 bases, V lost 5 bases, and 7 bases had no gene match. This CDR3 region has 15 residues. From germline, CDR1 is MNHEY and CDR2 SMNVEV (reference sequence). CDR3 sequence reads: CASSPSGRPYNEQFF. CDR3 DNA: TGTGCCAGCAGTCCAAGCGGGAGACCTTACAATGAGCAGTTCTTC.

The count of this clone is one. This rearrangement joins TRBV27 to TRBJ1-1, with unresolved D. The CDR3 spans 14 residues. V dropped 2 bases and J dropped 0 bases, with 7 bases sitting between them. CDR1 MNHEY and CDR2 SMNVEV come from the germline V gene (reference sequence). CDR3 sequence (DNA): TGTGCCAGCAGTTTAATCTCGGTGAACACTGAAGCTTTCTTT. Protein sequence: CASSLISVNTEAFF.

The V and J genes are TRBV5-6 and TRBJ1-1, with D tentatively TRBD1 (5 bases). In germline, CDR1 is SGHDT, CDR2 YYEEEE. V was pared by 3 bases and J by 5 bases, with 11 bases between. The CDR3 loop spans 13 amino acids. Here the CDR3 reads CASSSPGRTEAFF. CDR3 nucleotides: TGTGCCAGCAGCTCGCCAGGGCGGACTGAAGCTTTCTTT.

The CDR3 coding sequence is TGTGCCAGTAGTCCAACTCTCTCGGCGGGAGGAAGGGATGAGCAGTTCTTC. It yields the protein CASSPTLSAGGRDEQFF. This chain uses TRBV19 with TRBJ2-1, with TRBD2 matching 8 bases. Trimming cost V 5 bases and J 8 bases; bases outside gene matches: 17. This CDR3 comprises 17 residues. Germline CDR1 and CDR2: LNHDA and SQIVND (reference sequence).

The chain joins TRBV6-2 or TRBV6-3 to TRBJ2-5; 14 bases agree with TRBD2. The CDR3 sequence is 21 residues long. Germline values: CDR1 MNHEY, CDR2 SVGEGT. V was pared by 2 bases and J by 2 bases, with 16 bases of the junction left unmatched. In nucleotides, the CDR3 is TGTGCCAGCAGTTACCCTCCGGGACTAGCGGGAGCCGCTGGGGTACAAGAGACCCAGTACTTC. Encoded protein: CASSYPPGLAGAAGVQETQYF.

The chain has TRBV9 and TRBJ2-3; D not resolved. V lost 2 bases and J lost 3, with 16 bases in between. The CDR3 sequence is 16 residues long. Germline V gives CDR1 SGDLS, CDR2 YYNGEE. CDR3: CASSVAGSMSTDTQYF. DNA for the CDR3: TGTGCCAGCAGCGTGGCAGGTTCAATGTCGACAGATACGCAGTATTTT. The whole variable domain, filled in from reference TRBV9 and TRBJ2-3, reads DSGVTQTPKHLITATGQRVTLRCSPRSGDLSVYWYQQSLDQGLQFLIQYYNGEERAKGNILERFSAQQFPDLHSELNLSSLELGDSALYFCASSVAGSMSTDTQYFGPGTRLTVL.

The chain uses TRBV5-5 and TRBJ2-7; TRBD1 might be the D (6 bases). The CDR3 runs 13 residues. Germline CDR1 reads SGHKS; CDR2 reads YYEKEE (reference sequence). Trimming removed 4 bases from V and 3 bases from J, with 11 bases in between. The CDR3 is CASSGGRVYEQYF. The CDR3 bases are TGTGCCAGCAGCGGGGGCCGGGTCTACGAGCAGTACTTC.

Only one count was recorded for this clone. The V gene is TRBV7-3, the J gene TRBJ2-7, with TRBD2 identical over 9 bases. Looked up from germline, CDR1 is SGHTA and CDR2 is FQGTGA. The V segment lost 1 base and the J segment 5 bases; nucleotides outside the gene matches: 3. The CDR3 loop spans 14 amino acids. CDR3 region: CASSLSGRADEQYF. For the CDR3, the DNA is TGTGCCAGCAGCTTAAGCGGGAGGGCCGACGAGCAGTACTTC. Complete variable domain (other parts from reference TRBV7-3 and TRBJ2-7): GAGVSQTPSNKVTEKGKYVELRCDPISGHTALYWYRQSLGQGPEFLIYFQGTGAADDSGLPNDRFFAVRPEGSVSTLKIQRTERGDSAVYLCASSLSGRADEQYFGPGTRLTVT.

V and J are TRBV6-6 and TRBJ1-2; 7 nucleotides line up with TRBD1. The CDR3 contains 13 residues. V lost 5 bases, J lost 4 bases, and 4 bases stayed unmatched. CDR1 is MNHNY and CDR2 is SVGAGI in the germline V gene (reference sequence). This CDR3 is CASSKGAGYGYTF. The CDR3 DNA follows: TGTGCCAGCAGTAAGGGGGCGGGCTATGGCTACACCTTC.

The chain is built from TRBV28 and TRBJ2-7; D not certain. V shed 6 bases and J shed 1 base, with 4 bases lying between them. CDR3 length: 11 amino acids. CDR1 MDHEN and CDR2 SYDVKM come from the germline V gene. CDR3: CASSVSYEQYF. CDR3 nucleotide sequence: TGTGCCAGCAGCGTTTCCTACGAGCAGTACTTC.

The chain combines TRBV28 with TRBJ1-4, with a possible D match to TRBD1 (6 bases). CDR3 size: 15 residues. Per the germline V gene, CDR1 is MDHEN and CDR2 is SYDVKM. Between the trimmed V and J ends, which lost 3 bases and 7 bases, there was a span of 15 bases. The CDR3 here is CASSFYRVAGEKLFF. In DNA form, the CDR3 reads TGTGCCAGCAGTTTCTACAGGGTCGCAGGTGAAAAACTGTTTTTT.

The chain is built from TRBV11-2 and TRBJ2-2, with 11 bases fitting TRBD2. V shed 7 bases and J 3 bases; nucleotides not matched to a gene: 7. CDR3 length equals 16 residues. Per the germline V gene, CDR1 is SGHAT and CDR2 is FQNNGV. The CDR3 DNA reads TGTGCCAGCAACGTTGGGACTAGCGGTTACACCGGGGAGCTGTTTTTT. It translates to CASNVGTSGYTGELFF.

The chain has TRBV6-1 and TRBJ1-2; possibly TRBD1 for D (6 bases). The CDR3 consists of 15 residues. Germline V lookup: CDR1 MNHNS, CDR2 SASEGT. The ends were cut back, 0 bases at V and 5 bases at J, with 13 bases in the middle. CDR3 in DNA: TGTGCCAGCAGTGAAGCGCTGGGACACTCATATGGCTACACCTTC. Protein product: CASSEALGHSYGYTF.

V is TRBV30 and J is TRBJ2-7; 7 nucleotides match TRBD1. The V gene's germline CDR1 is GTSNPN and CDR2 SVGIG (reference sequence). The CDR3 has 14 residues. V trimming: 2 bases; J trimming: 2 bases; junction bases outside the gene matches: 6. CDR3 in amino acids: CAWSPGTATYEQYF. The CDR3 nucleotides read TGTGCCTGGAGTCCCGGGACAGCTACCTACGAGCAGTACTTC. Drawing the rest from reference TRBV30 and TRBJ2-7, the complete variable domain is SQTIHQWPATLVQPVGSPLSLECTVEGTSNPNLYWYRQAAGRGLQLLFYSVGIGQISSEVPQNLSASRPQDRQFILSSKKLLLSDSGFYLCAWSPGTATYEQYFGPGTRLTVT.